These T cell receptor beta chains were read from a single sample in a study of PD-L1 blockade in urothelial cancer. TCRdb keeps only in-frame clones here, not all; method: immunoSEQ multiplex PCR. The sample consists of 58,000 or so clones, 86% of them appearing once. This specimen was PBMCs, taken around atezolizumab (anti-PD-L1) treatment. Every receptor here comes from a man aged 45 to 65 with urothelial cancer. CDR3s include the opening cysteine and the closing phenylalanine or tryptophan. The D gene is left open where the match is weak. A clone size is listed for some rows: how often the clone was seen (once, few, many), or a class if it is expanded.

clone size: NA
V gene: TRBV27
D gene: NA
J gene: TRBJ2-6
CDR3 DNA: TGTGCCAGCAGTTTACTGGCGGAATCTGGGGCCAACGTCCTGACTTTC
CDR3 protein: CASSLLAESGANVLTF

clone size: NA
V gene: TRBV27
D gene: NA
J gene: TRBJ2-7
CDR3 DNA: TGTGCCAGCAGCCCACAGGGATCCTACGAGCAGTACTTC
CDR3 protein: CASSPQGSYEQYF

clone size: NA
V gene: TRBV7-9
D gene: NA
J gene: TRBJ1-6
CDR3 DNA: TGTGCCAGCAGCTTGGGCACTGGACAAGTGAATTCACCCCTCCACTTT
CDR3 protein: CASSLGTGQVNSPLHF

clone size: NA
V gene: TRBV6-1
D gene: TRBD1
J gene: TRBJ2-1
CDR3 DNA: TGTGCCAGCAGTAGGACAGGGGGGCGGACGGGTGAGCAGTTCTTC
CDR3 protein: CASSRTGGRTGEQFF

clone size: NA
V gene: TRBV5-1
D gene: TRBD1
J gene: TRBJ1-1
CDR3 DNA: TGCGCCAGCAGCTGGGGACAGGGTAACACTGAAGCTTTCTTT
CDR3 protein: CASSWGQGNTEAFF

clone size: NA
V gene: TRBV9
D gene: NA
J gene: TRBJ2-7
CDR3 DNA: TGTGCCTCACCCCCGGGGGGCGCAACCTACGAGCAGTACTTC
CDR3 protein: CASPPGGATYEQYF

clone size: NA
V gene: TRBV28
D gene: TRBD2
J gene: TRBJ2-2
CDR3 DNA: TGTGCCAGCAGCCCCCCGGGACTAGGACTGAACACCGGGGAGCTGTTTTTT
CDR3 protein: CASSPPGLGLNTGELFF

clone size: NA
V gene: TRBV5-1
D gene: NA
J gene: TRBJ1-2
CDR3 DNA: TGCGCCAGCAGCTCGGATGGGGCGTGGGGCTACACCTTC
CDR3 protein: CASSSDGAWGYTF

clone size: NA
V gene: TRBV28
D gene: NA
J gene: TRBJ2-6
CDR3 DNA: TGTGCCAGCAGTCCCTACCACTCTGGGGCCAACGTCCTGACTTTC
CDR3 protein: CASSPYHSGANVLTF

clone size: NA
V gene: TRBV4-1
D gene: NA
J gene: TRBJ2-5
CDR3 DNA: TGCGCCAGCAGCCAAACAGAGAGAGAGACCCAGTACTTC
CDR3 protein: CASSQTERETQYF

clone size: NA
V gene: TRBV11-1
D gene: TRBD2
J gene: TRBJ2-3
CDR3 DNA: TGTGCCAGCAGCTACCCCCGAGGGCTAGCGGGAGAAACAGATACGCAGTATTTT
CDR3 protein: CASSYPRGLAGETDTQYF

clone size: NA
V gene: TRBV6-1
D gene: NA
J gene: TRBJ1-6
CDR3 DNA: TGTGCCAGCAGTGTTGTACAGCCCGGAGGCTATAATTCACCCCTCCACTTT
CDR3 protein: CASSVVQPGGYNSPLHF

clone size: NA
V gene: TRBV29-1
D gene: TRBD2
J gene: TRBJ2-3
CDR3 DNA: TGCAGCCTCAAGACTAGCGGGAGGAGTGATACGCAGTATTTT
CDR3 protein: CSLKTSGRSDTQYF

clone size: NA
V gene: TRBV2
D gene: TRBD1
J gene: TRBJ1-4
CDR3 DNA: TGTGCCAGCAGTCCCGATCACAGGGGAAAACTGTTTTTT
CDR3 protein: CASSPDHRGKLFF

clone size: NA
V gene: TRBV2
D gene: TRBD2
J gene: TRBJ2-1
CDR3 DNA: TGTGCCAGCACCCTAGCGGCTTCCGTCAATGAGCAGTTCTTC
CDR3 protein: CASTLAASVNEQFF

clone size: NA
V gene: TRBV4-1
D gene: NA
J gene: TRBJ1-2
CDR3 DNA: TGCGCCAGCAGCCAAGAAACCCCCGGCTATGGCTACACCTTC
CDR3 protein: CASSQETPGYGYTF

clone size: many
V gene: TRBV27
D gene: NA
J gene: TRBJ1-5
CDR3 DNA: TGTGCCAGCAGACTAACAGGGTTTAGCAATCAGCCCCAGCATTTT
CDR3 protein: CASRLTGFSNQPQHF

clone size: NA
V gene: TRBV27
D gene: NA
J gene: TRBJ1-6
CDR3 DNA: TGTGCCAGCAGTACTCGCAATTCACCCCTCCACTTT
CDR3 protein: CASSTRNSPLHF

clone size: NA
V gene: TRBV9
D gene: NA
J gene: TRBJ2-2
CDR3 DNA: TGTGCCAGCAGCACAACCGGGACACCGAACACCGGGGAGCTGTTTTTT
CDR3 protein: CASSTTGTPNTGELFF

clone size: NA
V gene: TRBV15
D gene: NA
J gene: TRBJ2-1
CDR3 DNA: TGTGCCACCAGCAGAGATAGTAGTTTCGACAATGAGCAGTTCTTC
CDR3 protein: CATSRDSSFDNEQFF

clone size: NA
V gene: TRBV6-1
D gene: TRBD1
J gene: TRBJ2-1
CDR3 DNA: TGTGCCAGCAGTGTTGGGGACAGGGTATCCAATGAGCAGTTCTTC
CDR3 protein: CASSVGDRVSNEQFF

clone size: NA
V gene: TRBV18
D gene: NA
J gene: TRBJ1-5
CDR3 DNA: TGTGCCAGCTCCGCGAACGGTCAGCCCCAGCATTTT
CDR3 protein: CASSANGQPQHF

clone size: NA
V gene: TRBV27
D gene: TRBD2
J gene: TRBJ2-1
CDR3 DNA: TGTGCCAGCAGTTTTCTGGTTCGAGGGGCTAGCGGTATCTACAATGAGCAGTTCTTC
CDR3 protein: CASSFLVRGASGIYNEQFF

clone size: NA
V gene: TRBV5-1
D gene: TRBD2
J gene: TRBJ2-7
CDR3 DNA: TGCGCCAGCAGCTCCCCGTCGGGGGGCGGGAGGGCCGACGAGCAGTACTTC
CDR3 protein: CASSSPSGGGRADEQYF

clone size: NA
V gene: TRBV1
D gene: NA
J gene: TRBJ2-5
CDR3 DNA: TGCACCAGCAGCCACTCACTAGCGGGAGCGGAGACCCAGTACTTC
CDR3 protein: CTSSHSLAGAETQYF

clone size: NA
V gene: TRBV5-1
D gene: NA
J gene: TRBJ1-1
CDR3 DNA: TGCGCCAGCAGCGGCGGGACCCTTGAGACTGAAGCTTTCTTT
CDR3 protein: CASSGGTLETEAFF

clone size: NA
V gene: TRBV27
D gene: TRBD1
J gene: TRBJ1-2
CDR3 DNA: TGTGCCAGCAGTTTATCGATGGACAGGGGGTCGGGCTACACCTTC
CDR3 protein: CASSLSMDRGSGYTF

clone size: NA
V gene: TRBV7-9
D gene: TRBD1
J gene: TRBJ1-6
CDR3 DNA: TGTGCCAGCAGCTTCTACCGGGACAGAGATAATTCACCCCTCCACTTT
CDR3 protein: CASSFYRDRDNSPLHF

clone size: NA
V gene: TRBV9
D gene: TRBD2
J gene: TRBJ2-7
CDR3 DNA: TGTGCCAGCAGCGTAGGGGGGACTAGCGGGGTTTACGAGCAGTACTTC
CDR3 protein: CASSVGGTSGVYEQYF

clone size: NA
V gene: TRBV11-2
D gene: TRBD2
J gene: TRBJ2-1
CDR3 DNA: TGTGCCAGCAGCCCTCAGCTAGCGGACCTATCCTACAATGAGCAGTTCTTC
CDR3 protein: CASSPQLADLSYNEQFF

clone size: once
V gene: TRBV28
D gene: TRBD1
J gene: TRBJ1-3
CDR3 DNA: TGTGCCGTCCGTAGGGGGCTTTCTGGAAACACCATATATTTT
CDR3 protein: CAVRRGLSGNTIYF

clone size: NA
V gene: TRBV28
D gene: TRBD1
J gene: TRBJ1-1
CDR3 DNA: TGTGCCAGCAGTTTACCGACAGGGGGGCGGACTGAAGCTTTCTTT
CDR3 protein: CASSLPTGGRTEAFF

clone size: NA
V gene: TRBV9
D gene: TRBD2
J gene: TRBJ2-1
CDR3 DNA: TGTGCCAGCAGCGTATCAGCGGGAGGCAGTGAGCAGTTCTTC
CDR3 protein: CASSVSAGGSEQFF

clone size: NA
V gene: TRBV23-1
D gene: NA
J gene: TRBJ1-1
CDR3 DNA: TGCGCCAGCCAAAAAGTCGTACCGACGAGGGAAGCTTTCTTT
CDR3 protein: CASQKVVPTREAFF

clone size: few
V gene: TRBV7-9
D gene: NA
J gene: TRBJ1-6
CDR3 DNA: TGTGCCAGCAGCTTCATAGGGGTCGATTCACCCCTCCACTTT
CDR3 protein: CASSFIGVDSPLHF

clone size: NA
V gene: TRBV18
D gene: TRBD1
J gene: TRBJ2-2
CDR3 DNA: TGTGCCAGCTCCGAAAACGGACAGGGCTGGACCGGGGAGCTGTTTTTT
CDR3 protein: CASSENGQGWTGELFF

clone size: NA
V gene: TRBV15
D gene: NA
J gene: TRBJ2-6
CDR3 DNA: TGTGCCACCAGCCCTCCCTCTGGGGCCAACGTCCTGACTTTC
CDR3 protein: CATSPPSGANVLTF

clone size: once
V gene: TRBV7-2
D gene: TRBD1
J gene: TRBJ1-2
CDR3 DNA: TGTGCCAGCAGCTCCCACAGGGGAAATGGCTACACCTTC
CDR3 protein: CASSSHRGNGYTF

clone size: NA
V gene: TRBV19
D gene: NA
J gene: TRBJ1-1
CDR3 DNA: TGTGCCAGTACAAGAGGGATCACTGAAGCTTTCTTT
CDR3 protein: CASTRGITEAFF

clone size: NA
V gene: TRBV6-5
D gene: NA
J gene: TRBJ2-5
CDR3 DNA: TGTGCCAGCAGTCGATCCAGGGTTCTGTGGGAGACCCAGTACTTC
CDR3 protein: CASSRSRVLWETQYF

clone size: few
V gene: TRBV18
D gene: NA
J gene: TRBJ1-1
CDR3 DNA: TGTGCCAGCTCCCTAGGACAGCAGAACACTGAAGCTTTCTTT
CDR3 protein: CASSLGQQNTEAFF